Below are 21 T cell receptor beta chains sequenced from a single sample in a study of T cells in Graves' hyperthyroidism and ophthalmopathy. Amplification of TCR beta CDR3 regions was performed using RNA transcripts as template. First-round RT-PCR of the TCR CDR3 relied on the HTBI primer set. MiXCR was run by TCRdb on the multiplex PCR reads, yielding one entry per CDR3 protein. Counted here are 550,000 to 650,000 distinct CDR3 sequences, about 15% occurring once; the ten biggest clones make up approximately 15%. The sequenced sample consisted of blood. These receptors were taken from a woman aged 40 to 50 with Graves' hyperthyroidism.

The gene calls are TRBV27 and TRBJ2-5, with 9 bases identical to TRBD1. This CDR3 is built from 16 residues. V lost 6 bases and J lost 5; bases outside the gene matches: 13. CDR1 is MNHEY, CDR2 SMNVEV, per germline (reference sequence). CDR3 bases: TGTGCCAGCAGCCAGCGAACAGGGGGCGCAGGGGAGACCCAGTACTTC. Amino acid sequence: CASSQRTGGAGETQYF.

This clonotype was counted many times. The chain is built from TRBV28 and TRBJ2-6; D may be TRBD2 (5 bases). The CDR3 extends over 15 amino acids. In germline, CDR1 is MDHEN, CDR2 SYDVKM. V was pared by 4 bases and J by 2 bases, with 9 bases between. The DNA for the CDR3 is TGTGCCAGCAGTTCCGGGGAGCCTGGGGCCAACGTCCTGACTTTC. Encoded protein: CASSSGEPGANVLTF.

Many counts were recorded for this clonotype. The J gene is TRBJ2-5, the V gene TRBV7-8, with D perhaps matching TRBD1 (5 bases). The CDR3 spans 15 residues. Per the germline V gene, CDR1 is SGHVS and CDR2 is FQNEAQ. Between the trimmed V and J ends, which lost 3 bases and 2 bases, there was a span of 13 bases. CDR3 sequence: CASSLTVVRQETQYF. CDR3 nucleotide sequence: TGTGCCAGCAGCTTGACAGTAGTCAGACAAGAGACCCAGTACTTC.

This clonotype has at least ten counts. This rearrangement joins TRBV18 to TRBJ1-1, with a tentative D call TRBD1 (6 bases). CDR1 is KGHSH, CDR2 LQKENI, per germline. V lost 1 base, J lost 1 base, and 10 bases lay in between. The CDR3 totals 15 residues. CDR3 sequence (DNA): TGTGCCAGCTCACCACAACAGGGACAGAACACTGAAGCTTTCTTT. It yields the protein CASSPQQGQNTEAFF. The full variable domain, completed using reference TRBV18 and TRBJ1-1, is NAGVMQNPRHLVRRRGQEARLRCSPMKGHSHVYWYRQLPEEGLKFMVYLQKENIIDESGMPKERFSAEFPKEGPSILRIQQVVRGDSAAYFCASSPQQGQNTEAFFGQGTRLTVV.

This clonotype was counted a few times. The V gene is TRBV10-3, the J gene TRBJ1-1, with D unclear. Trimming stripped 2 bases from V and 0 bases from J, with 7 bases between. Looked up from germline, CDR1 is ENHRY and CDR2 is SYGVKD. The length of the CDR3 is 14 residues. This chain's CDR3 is CAISEAGLNTEAFF. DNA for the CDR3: TGTGCCATCAGTGAGGCAGGATTGAACACTGAAGCTTTCTTT.

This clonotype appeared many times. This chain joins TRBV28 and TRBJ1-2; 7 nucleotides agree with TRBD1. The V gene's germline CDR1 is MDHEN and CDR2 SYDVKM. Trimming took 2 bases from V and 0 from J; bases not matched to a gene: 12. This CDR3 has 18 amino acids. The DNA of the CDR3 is TGTGCCAGCAGTTTAATGTTGGGACAGACAAAAGCTAACTATGGCTACACCTTC. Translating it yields CASSLMLGQTKANYGYTF.

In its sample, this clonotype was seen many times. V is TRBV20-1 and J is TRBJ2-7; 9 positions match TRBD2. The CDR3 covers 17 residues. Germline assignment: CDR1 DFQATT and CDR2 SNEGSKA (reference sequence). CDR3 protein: CSATSEGTSQIPYEQYF. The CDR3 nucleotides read TGCAGCGCAACATCTGAAGGGACTAGCCAGATTCCCTACGAGCAGTACTTC.

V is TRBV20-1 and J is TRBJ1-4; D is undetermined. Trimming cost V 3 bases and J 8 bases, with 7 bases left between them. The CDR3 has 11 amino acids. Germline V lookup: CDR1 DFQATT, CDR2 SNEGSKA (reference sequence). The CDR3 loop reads CSASNGEKLFF. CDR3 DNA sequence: TGCAGTGCTAGTAACGGGGAAAAACTGTTTTTT.

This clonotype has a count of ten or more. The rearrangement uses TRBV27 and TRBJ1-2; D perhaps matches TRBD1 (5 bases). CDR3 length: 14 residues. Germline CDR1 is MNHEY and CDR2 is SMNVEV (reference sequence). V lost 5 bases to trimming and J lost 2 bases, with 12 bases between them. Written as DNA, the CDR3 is TGTGCCAGCAGTGGGGGAGGGGAAAACTATGGCTACACCTTC. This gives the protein CASSGGGENYGYTF.

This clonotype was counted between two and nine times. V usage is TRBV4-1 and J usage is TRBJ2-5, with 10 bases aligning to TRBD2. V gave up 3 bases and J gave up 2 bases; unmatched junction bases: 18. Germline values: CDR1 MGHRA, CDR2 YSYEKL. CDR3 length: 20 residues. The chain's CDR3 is CASSHPAVPSGRALQETQYF. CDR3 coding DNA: TGCGCCAGCAGCCATCCCGCCGTTCCTAGCGGGAGAGCCTTGCAAGAGACCCAGTACTTC.

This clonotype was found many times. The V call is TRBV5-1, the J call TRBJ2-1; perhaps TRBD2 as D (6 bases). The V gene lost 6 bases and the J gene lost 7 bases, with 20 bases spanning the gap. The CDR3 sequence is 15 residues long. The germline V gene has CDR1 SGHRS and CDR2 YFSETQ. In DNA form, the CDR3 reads TGCGCCAGCAAGGTTTTAGCGGATGATGGTAATGAGCAGTTCTTC. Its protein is CASKVLADDGNEQFF.

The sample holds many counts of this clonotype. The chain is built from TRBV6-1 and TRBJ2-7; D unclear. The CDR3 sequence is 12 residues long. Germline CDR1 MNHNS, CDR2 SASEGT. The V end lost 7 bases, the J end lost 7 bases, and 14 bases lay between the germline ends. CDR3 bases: TGTGCCAGCAATAACTACCGTCTAGAGCAGTACTTC. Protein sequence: CASNNYRLEQYF.

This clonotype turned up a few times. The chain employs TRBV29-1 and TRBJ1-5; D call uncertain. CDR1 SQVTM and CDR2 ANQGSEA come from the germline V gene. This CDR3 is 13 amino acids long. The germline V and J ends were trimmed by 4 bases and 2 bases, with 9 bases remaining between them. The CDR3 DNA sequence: TGCAGCGTTGGGTGGACGGGCAATCAGCCCCAGCATTTT. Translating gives CSVGWTGNQPQHF.

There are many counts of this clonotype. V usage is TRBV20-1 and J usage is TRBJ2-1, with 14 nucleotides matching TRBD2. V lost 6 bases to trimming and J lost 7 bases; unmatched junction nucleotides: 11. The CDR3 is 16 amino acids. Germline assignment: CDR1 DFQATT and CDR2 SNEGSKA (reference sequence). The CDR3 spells CSAPGTSGSEQNEQFF. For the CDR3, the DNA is TGCAGTGCCCCCGGGACTAGCGGGAGCGAACAAAATGAGCAGTTCTTC.

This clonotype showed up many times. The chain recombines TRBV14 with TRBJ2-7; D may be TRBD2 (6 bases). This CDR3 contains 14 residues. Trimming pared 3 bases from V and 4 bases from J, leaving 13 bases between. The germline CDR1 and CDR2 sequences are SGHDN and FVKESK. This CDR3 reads CASSHGGGGYEQYF. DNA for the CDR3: TGTGCCAGCAGCCATGGGGGAGGAGGGTACGAGCAGTACTTC.

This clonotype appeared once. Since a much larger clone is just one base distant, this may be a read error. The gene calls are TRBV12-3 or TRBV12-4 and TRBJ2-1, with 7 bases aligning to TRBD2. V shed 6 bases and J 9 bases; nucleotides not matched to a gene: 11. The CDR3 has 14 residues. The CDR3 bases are TGTGCCAGCAGACCAAATGGGGGGGGAACTGAGCAGTTCTTC. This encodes CASRPNGGGTEQFF.

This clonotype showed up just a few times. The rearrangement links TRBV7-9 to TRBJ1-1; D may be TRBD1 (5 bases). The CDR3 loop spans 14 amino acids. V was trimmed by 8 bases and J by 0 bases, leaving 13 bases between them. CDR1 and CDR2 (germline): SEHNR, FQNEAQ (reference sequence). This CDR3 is CASGGELMNTEAFF. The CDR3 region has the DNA TGTGCCAGCGGGGGGGAGCTCATGAACACTGAAGCTTTCTTT.

CDR3 residues: CSARGSTSRLAGQTYEQYF. CDR3 coding DNA: TGCAGTGCTAGAGGATCTACTAGCCGACTAGCGGGCCAAACCTACGAGCAGTACTTC. The chain recombines TRBV20-1 with TRBJ2-7, with TRBD2 identical over 10 bases. V was clipped by 1 base and J by 2 bases; unmatched bases: 17. Looked up from germline, CDR1 is DFQATT and CDR2 is SNEGSKA (reference sequence). This CDR3 is 19 amino acids long.

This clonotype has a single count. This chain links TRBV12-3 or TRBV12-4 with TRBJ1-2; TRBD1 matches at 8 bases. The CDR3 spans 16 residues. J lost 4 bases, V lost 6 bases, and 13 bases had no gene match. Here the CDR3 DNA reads TGTGCCAGCAGCCCCGGGCGGACAGGGCGGCTCTATGGCTACACCTTC. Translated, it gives CASSPGRTGRLYGYTF.

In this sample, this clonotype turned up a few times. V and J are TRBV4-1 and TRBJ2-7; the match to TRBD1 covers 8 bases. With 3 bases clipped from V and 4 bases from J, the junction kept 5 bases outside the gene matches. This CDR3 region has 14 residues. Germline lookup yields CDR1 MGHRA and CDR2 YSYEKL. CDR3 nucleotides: TGCGCCAGCAGCCAGGGCAGGGGGCTGTACGAGCAGTACTTC. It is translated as CASSQGRGLYEQYF.

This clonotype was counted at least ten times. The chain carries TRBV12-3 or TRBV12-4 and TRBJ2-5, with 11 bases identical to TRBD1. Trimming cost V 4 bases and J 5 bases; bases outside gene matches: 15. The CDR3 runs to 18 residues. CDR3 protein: CASSSQGQGDKWWETQYF. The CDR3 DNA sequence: TGTGCCAGCAGTTCCCAGGGACAGGGGGATAAGTGGTGGGAGACCCAGTACTTC.